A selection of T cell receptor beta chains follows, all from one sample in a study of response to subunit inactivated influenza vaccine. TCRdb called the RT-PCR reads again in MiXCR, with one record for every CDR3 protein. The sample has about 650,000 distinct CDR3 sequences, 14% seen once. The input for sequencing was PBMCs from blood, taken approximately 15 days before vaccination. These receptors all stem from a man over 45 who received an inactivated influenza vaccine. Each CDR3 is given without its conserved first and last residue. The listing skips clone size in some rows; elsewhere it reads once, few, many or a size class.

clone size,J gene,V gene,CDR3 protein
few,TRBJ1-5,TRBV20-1,SARTSNNQPQH
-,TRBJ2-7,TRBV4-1,ASSTTRLADSYEQY
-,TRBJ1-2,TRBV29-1,SVNRANYGYT
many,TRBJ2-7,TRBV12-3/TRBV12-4,ASRLGVIGYEQY
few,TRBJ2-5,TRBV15,ATSPRGGGETQY
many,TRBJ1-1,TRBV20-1,SARRPSNTEAF
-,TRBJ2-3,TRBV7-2,ASRPGQGPDTQY
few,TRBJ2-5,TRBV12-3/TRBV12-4,ASSSPGRRRETQY
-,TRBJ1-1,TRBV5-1,ASSLGTGGDTEAF
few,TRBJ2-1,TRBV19,ASRPGVTYNEQF
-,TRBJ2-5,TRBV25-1,ASSEGQVGQETQY
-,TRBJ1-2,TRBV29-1,SVAVSYGYT
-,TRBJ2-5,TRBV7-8,ASIYGTPETQY
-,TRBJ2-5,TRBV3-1,ASSQEERETQY
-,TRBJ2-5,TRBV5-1,ASSSGETGETQY
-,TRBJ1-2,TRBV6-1,ASSETTGLSNYGYT
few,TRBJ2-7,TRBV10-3,AISPGGGYEQY
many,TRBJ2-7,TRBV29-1,SVDTGGNYEQY
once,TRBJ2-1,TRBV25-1,ASSGSNYNEQF
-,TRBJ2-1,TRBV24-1,ATSDMSSYNEQF
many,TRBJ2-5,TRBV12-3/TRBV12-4,ASSHRTGQETQY
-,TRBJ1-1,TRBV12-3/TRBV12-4,ASSSAQGVSEAF
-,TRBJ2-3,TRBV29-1,SVFQLAGVTDTQY
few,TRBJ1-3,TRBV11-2,ASSPRAGNTIY
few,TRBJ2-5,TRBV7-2,ASSLAGGPKTQY
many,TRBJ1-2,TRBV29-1,SVDTTDGYYGYT
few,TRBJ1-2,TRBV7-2,ASSLYPGTYGYT
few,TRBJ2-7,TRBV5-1,ASSLDRGQQY
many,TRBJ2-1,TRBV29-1,SVVEGVAGEQF
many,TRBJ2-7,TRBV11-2,ASSLVGQHYEQY
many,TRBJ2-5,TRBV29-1,SVLTAGTQY
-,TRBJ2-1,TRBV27,ASTQRGDYEQF
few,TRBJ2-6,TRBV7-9,ASSLGTPHEGANVLT
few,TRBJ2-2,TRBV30,AWTVMDTGELF
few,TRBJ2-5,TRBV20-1,SALARDRVRETQY
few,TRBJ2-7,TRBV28,ASSLILRLAGVGEQY
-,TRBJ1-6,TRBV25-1,ASSDDRGRGYNSPLH
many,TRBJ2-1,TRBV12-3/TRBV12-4,ASSPRLGRTSWQF
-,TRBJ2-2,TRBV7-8,ASSLYGGSTGELF
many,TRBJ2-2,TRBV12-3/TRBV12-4,ASSLVRGGHTGELF
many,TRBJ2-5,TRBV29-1,SVRQGQETQY
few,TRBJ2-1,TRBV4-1,ASSQSRTSGYNEQF
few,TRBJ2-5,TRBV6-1,ASSAYLQTQY
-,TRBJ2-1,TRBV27,ASSRPGLAGNRPLRNEQF
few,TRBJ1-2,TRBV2,ASSFARAGYT
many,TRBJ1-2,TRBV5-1,ASRHGTGGAINGYT
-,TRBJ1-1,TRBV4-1,ASSQALGSMNTEAF
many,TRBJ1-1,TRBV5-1,ASSSQVTATEAF
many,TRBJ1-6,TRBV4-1,ASSQDRGAIH
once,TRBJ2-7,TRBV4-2,ASSQEGRGPTYEQY
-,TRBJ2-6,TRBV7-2,ASSIRQGHSGANVLT
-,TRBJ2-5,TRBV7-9,ASSWGVQETQY
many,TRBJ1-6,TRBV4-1,ASSQDLVSLRGRSPLH
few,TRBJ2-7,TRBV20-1,SAKGRTYEQY
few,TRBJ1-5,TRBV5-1,ASSLSLKLLSNQPQH
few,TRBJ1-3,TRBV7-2,ASSLGEASGNTIY